Reported below is one T cell receptor beta chain. The antigen remains unidentified. This CDR3 has 15 amino acids. The V segment lost 1 base and the J segment 5 bases; nucleotides outside the gene matches: 8. Germline loops: CDR1 MNHEY, CDR2 SMNVEV (reference sequence). TCRdb called the reads again in MiXCR, with one record for every CDR3 protein. Altogether more than 85,000 distinct CDR3 sequences are present, 25% to 35% being singletons, with the ten largest covering 81%. These data belong to a study of T cell repertoires in cytomegalovirus infection. The sequencing here drew on CD8+ T cells from cultured PBMCs, taken from culture after CMV antigen stimulation. This chain links TRBV27 with TRBJ2-7; 7 positions match TRBD1. The clonotype originates from a human donor in good health (CMV status not recorded). Some clones in this sample may be carry-over from other donors' samples. The CDR3 here is CASSLWGQGDNEQYF. As DNA, the CDR3 is TGTGCCAGCAGTTTATGGGGGCAGGGGGATAACGAGCAGTACTTC.